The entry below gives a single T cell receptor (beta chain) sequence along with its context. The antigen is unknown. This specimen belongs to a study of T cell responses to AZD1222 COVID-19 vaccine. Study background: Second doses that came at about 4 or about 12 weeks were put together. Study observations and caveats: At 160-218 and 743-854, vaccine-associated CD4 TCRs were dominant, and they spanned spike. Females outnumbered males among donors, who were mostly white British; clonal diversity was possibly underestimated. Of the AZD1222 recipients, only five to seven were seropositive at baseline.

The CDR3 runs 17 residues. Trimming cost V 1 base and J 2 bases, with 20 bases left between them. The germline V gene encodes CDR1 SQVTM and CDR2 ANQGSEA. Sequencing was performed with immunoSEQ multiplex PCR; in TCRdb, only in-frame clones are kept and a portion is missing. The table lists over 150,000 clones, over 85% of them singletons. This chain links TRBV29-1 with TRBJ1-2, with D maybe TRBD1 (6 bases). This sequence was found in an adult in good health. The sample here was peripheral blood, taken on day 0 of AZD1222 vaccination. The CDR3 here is CSVEGGGRGKGNYGYTF. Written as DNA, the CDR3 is TGCAGCGTTGAAGGAGGGGGGCGCGGGAAAGGGAACTATGGCTACACCTTC.